Listed here is a single TCR beta chain. Its specificity is not known. This sample stems from a study of identical twins. Overall study results and limits: Insertions were fewer in abundant cord blood beta clonotypes, whereas memory repertoires showed none of this pattern.

Template switching, a step in the protocol, added a universal primer site, and cDNA carried unique molecular identifiers. MiXCR, applied by TCRdb to the 5' RACE reads, yields one record per CDR3 protein. The top ten clones hold roughly 7% of a sample with roughly 290,000 distinct CDR3 sequences, less than 9.5% of them seen once. In germline, CDR1 is SGHKS, CDR2 YYEKEE (reference sequence). The CDR3 runs to 15 residues. The V and J ends lost 4 bases and 4 bases, in that order; junction bases with no gene match: 9. These data are also associated with another study on yellow fever vaccine responses in identical twins.

V usage is TRBV5-5 and J usage is TRBJ2-5, with TRBD2 matching over 8 bases. The sequencing input was CD8+ T cells sorted from blood. This TCR came from a woman aged 18-29 years in good health. CDR3 sequence reads: CASSHSPGGPETQYF. CDR3 DNA: TGTGCCAGCAGCCACTCCCCGGGGGGGCCAGAGACCCAGTACTTC.